This T cell receptor (beta chain) was recorded in a study of blood T cell repertoires in COVID-19. Study-wide background: PBMCs, B-cell-depleted T cells, or T cells provided the cDNA or gDNA that made up the material.

As processed by the authors: For nucleated cells, counts were estimated from reference gene primer amplification. The protocol was immunoSEQ multiplex PCR, while the TCRdb copy is restricted to in-frame clones and leaves out a portion. V and J calls and clone size are copied from that table; D and trimming were computed from the DNA. The sample carries 470,000 or so clones, 75% to 90% recorded once. In germline, CDR1 is SEHNR, CDR2 FQNEAQ (reference sequence). V lost 5 bases, J lost 3 bases, and 6 bases stayed unmatched. The CDR3 spans 14 residues. The clonotype comes from a human donor in a cohort sampled during active COVID-19. The chain links TRBV7-9 to TRBJ2-7, with TRBD1 matching over 8 bases. Sequencing input: peripheral blood. CDR3 residues: CASSVVGQGYEQYF. The CDR3 DNA reads TGTGCCAGCAGCGTAGTTGGACAGGGCTACGAGCAGTACTTC.